The 23 T cell receptor beta chains below all came from one sample that was sequenced in a study of cytomegalovirus exposure and HLA in healthy donors. With 60 Vbeta and 13 Jbeta primers, the PCR was carried out. Sequencing was performed with immunoSEQ multiplex PCR; in TCRdb, only in-frame clones are kept and a portion is missing. In the table there are under 100,000 clones, 81% of which are singletons. What was sequenced was PBMCs. The source is a woman between 70 and 85 years old in good health and CMV-seropositive.

The V call is TRBV6-6, the J call TRBJ2-5, with D hard to call. V was shortened by 2 bases and J by 1 base, with 8 bases between the two germline ends. The length of the CDR3 is 14 residues. CDR1 is MNHNY and CDR2 is SVGAGI in the germline V gene (reference sequence). For the CDR3, the DNA is TGTGCCAGCAGTTACGGGCTGATCCAAGAGACCCAGTACTTC. Translated, it gives CASSYGLIQETQYF.

The chain has TRBV29-1 and TRBJ2-1, with 11 positions matching TRBD2. CDR3 length: 21 amino acids. After removal of 4 bases from V and 4 bases from J, the junction contained 24 bases not matched to a gene. Per germline, CDR1 SQVTM and CDR2 ANQGSEA. CDR3 in DNA: TGCAGCGTTGTTCCCCTTGCCCCGGGACAGCTAGCGGGAGGAGCGTACAATGAGCAGTTCTTC. Translation: CSVVPLAPGQLAGGAYNEQFF.

The chain recombines TRBV25-1 with TRBJ2-5; weak D call: TRBD1 (6 bases). The better agreement between TRBJ2-7 and the DNA end casts doubt on the J call. CDR3 length equals 14 residues. From germline, CDR1 is MGHDK and CDR2 SYGVNS. In nucleotides, the CDR3 is TGTGCCAGCAGTGGGGGGCAGGCTACCTACGAGCAGTACTTC. Protein sequence: CASSGGQATYEQYF.

The genes are TRBV11-3 and TRBJ2-5, with TRBD1 matching over 9 bases. This CDR3 has 14 residues. The germline V gene encodes CDR1 SGHNT and CDR2 YENEEA. V shed 8 bases and J 5 bases; nucleotides not matched to a gene: 9. CDR3 sequence (DNA): TGTGCCAGCGCCTACAGGGGGCCGAGGGAGACCCAGTACTTC. It codes for CASAYRGPRETQYF.

The chain carries TRBV25-1 and TRBJ1-1; D is undetermined. V was shortened by 9 bases and J by 0 bases, with 11 bases between the two germline ends. Germline V gene sequence: CDR1 MGHDK, CDR2 SYGVNS. The CDR3 is made up of 13 amino acids. CDR3 DNA sequence: TGTGCCAGTAGATCTCCGGTGAACACTGAAGCTTTCTTT. Its protein is CASRSPVNTEAFF.

The chain combines TRBV6-6 with TRBJ2-3; possible D gene TRBD2, 6 bases. V dropped 0 bases and J dropped 5 bases, with 12 bases sitting between them. Germline V gives CDR1 MNHNY, CDR2 SVGAGI (reference sequence). The CDR3 totals 15 residues. The CDR3 DNA reads as TGTGCCAGCAGTTACTCGGCCCGGCGGGAAGATACGCAGTATTTT. It encodes CASSYSARREDTQYF.

The chain is built from TRBV7-9 and TRBJ2-2, with D possibly being TRBD2 (5 bases). V lost 3 bases to trimming and J lost 2 bases, with 7 bases between them. Germline loops: CDR1 SEHNR, CDR2 FQNEAQ (reference sequence). This CDR3 spans 14 amino acids. The CDR3 loop reads CASSLDSNTGELFF. CDR3 nucleotide sequence: TGTGCCAGCAGCTTGGACTCCAACACCGGGGAGCTGTTTTTT.

This clone was detected a few times. The rearrangement uses TRBV7-2 and TRBJ1-1, with D perhaps matching TRBD1 (5 bases). The CDR3 extends over 15 amino acids. Germline V CDR1 and CDR2: SGHTA, FQGNSA. Trimming shortened V by 8 bases and J by 4 bases, and 20 bases separated the two germline ends. CDR3 loop: CASGSLQEGPTEAFF. The CDR3 DNA reads as TGTGCCAGCGGATCTTTACAGGAAGGTCCCACTGAAGCTTTCTTT.

The gene calls are TRBV6-5 and TRBJ2-7; TRBD2 matches at 10 bases. J lost 6 bases, V lost 6 bases, and 8 bases had no gene match. The CDR3 length is 14 residues. Germline lookup yields CDR1 MNHEY and CDR2 SVGAGI. CDR3 amino acids: CASRGTSVTGEQYF. Here the CDR3 DNA reads TGTGCCAGCAGAGGGACTAGCGTCACGGGCGAGCAGTACTTC.

The chain recombines TRBV7-8 with TRBJ1-1, with D hard to call. There are 13 residues in the CDR3. Germline CDR1 and CDR2: SGHVS and FQNEAQ. The germline V and J ends were trimmed by 5 bases and 1 base, with 8 bases remaining between them. As DNA, the CDR3 is TGTGCCAGCAGCGAGCAAGAGAACACTGAAGCTTTCTTT. Amino acids: CASSEQENTEAFF.

CDR3 nucleotides: TGTGCCAGCAGCCTAATGGCAGGGACCGGGGAGCTGTTTTTT. Protein: CASSLMAGTGELFF. The chain combines TRBV7-3 with TRBJ2-2, with a tentative D call TRBD1 (5 bases). The germline V and J ends were trimmed by 5 bases and 5 bases, with 12 bases remaining between them. Germline V gene lookup returns CDR1 SGHTA and CDR2 FQGTGA. CDR3 size: 14 residues.

The rearrangement uses TRBV27 and TRBJ1-3; maybe TRBD1 (6 bases). V was cut by 5 bases and J by 2 bases, with 10 bases left in between. The V gene's germline CDR1 is MNHEY and CDR2 SMNVEV (reference sequence). The CDR3 is made up of 14 amino acids. The CDR3 here is CASSTGSPGNTIYF. CDR3 DNA: TGTGCCAGCAGTACAGGGTCTCCTGGAAACACCATATATTTT.

This chain joins TRBV7-2 and TRBJ2-7, with 8 bases matching TRBD2. This CDR3 contains 14 residues. The V segment lost 6 bases and the J segment 2 bases; nucleotides outside the gene matches: 6. CDR1 and CDR2 (germline): SGHTA, FQGNSA. CDR3 in amino acids: CASRGGLVPYEQYF. The CDR3 DNA follows: TGTGCCAGCAGGGGGGGACTAGTTCCCTACGAGCAGTACTTC.

In DNA form, the CDR3 reads TGTGCCAGCAGCGCGACTAGTTACGAGCAGTACTTC. Encoded protein: CASSATSYEQYF. The chain uses TRBV9 and TRBJ2-7, with D possibly TRBD2 on 6 matching bases. This CDR3 has 12 amino acids. The germline V gene has CDR1 SGDLS and CDR2 YYNGEE. Trimming left V 3 bases short and J 4 bases short, with 8 bases between.

The chain uses TRBV7-9 and TRBJ1-1; 11 bases line up with TRBD1. The germline V gene has CDR1 SEHNR and CDR2 FQNEAQ (reference sequence). This CDR3 is 16 amino acids long. The V and J ends lost 5 bases and 3 bases, in that order; junction bases with no gene match: 8. Written as DNA, the CDR3 is TGTGCCAGCAGCCTTGGACAGGGGGCAATGGACACTGAAGCTTTCTTT. As protein: CASSLGQGAMDTEAFF.

This chain joins TRBV30 and TRBJ1-1; a weak D match, TRBD1 (6 bases). This CDR3 has 15 residues. Germline loops: CDR1 GTSNPN, CDR2 SVGIG (reference sequence). Deletions cut 4 bases from V and 1 base from J, with 16 bases between. CDR3 sequence (DNA): TGTGCCTGGACGTCCCGGGACAAGAGGAACACTGAAGCTTTCTTT. Protein sequence: CAWTSRDKRNTEAFF.

This clone was seen more than once but under ten times. The gene calls are TRBV15 and TRBJ2-1, with 7 bases fitting TRBD2. This CDR3 region has 12 residues. The germline V gene encodes CDR1 LNHNV and CDR2 YYDKDF (reference sequence). Trimming removed 5 bases from V and 10 bases from J; junction bases left unmatched: 5. Here the CDR3 DNA reads TGTGCCACCAGCGGAAGGGGAGGGGAGCAGTTCTTC. Translating it yields CATSGRGGEQFF.

The chain has TRBV29-1 and TRBJ1-5; 9 bases agree with TRBD1. The germline gives CDR1 SQVTM, CDR2 ANQGSEA. The CDR3 has 13 amino acids. The V and J ends lost 6 bases and 2 bases, in that order; junction bases with no gene match: 2. The CDR3 sequence: CSVRTGGNQPQHF. The CDR3 DNA is TGCAGCGTCCGGACAGGGGGCAATCAGCCCCAGCATTTT. The entire variable domain, with the rest obtained from reference TRBV29-1 and TRBJ1-5, is as follows: SAVISQKPSRDICQRGTSLTIQCQVDSQVTMMFWYRQQPGQSLTLIATANQGSEATYESGFVIDKFPISRPNLTFSTLTVSNMSPEDSSIYLCSVRTGGNQPQHFGDGTRLSIL.

The rearrangement joins TRBV2 to TRBJ1-3, with 7 bases identical to TRBD1. J gave up 0 bases and V 6 bases, and 5 bases lay outside the gene matches. Germline V gene data show CDR1 as SNHLY and CDR2 as FYNNEI. There are 15 residues in the CDR3. CDR3 residues: CASSQGQSSGNTIYF. The CDR3 DNA reads as TGTGCCAGCAGCCAGGGACAGAGCTCTGGAAACACCATATATTTT.

The chain joins TRBV19 to TRBJ2-1, with 7 bases that match TRBD2. This CDR3 contains 15 residues. From germline, CDR1 is LNHDA and CDR2 SQIVND (reference sequence). V gave up 1 base and J gave up 1 base; unmatched junction bases: 1. The chain's CDR3 is CASSIAGGSYNEQFF. The CDR3 DNA is TGTGCCAGTAGTATAGCGGGAGGTTCCTACAATGAGCAGTTCTTC.

The table lists this clone with many counts. The J gene is TRBJ2-1, the V gene TRBV7-8; D is undetermined. Germline V lookup: CDR1 SGHVS, CDR2 FQNEAQ. The CDR3 totals 12 residues. Trimming stripped 8 bases from V and 3 bases from J, with 8 bases between. The CDR3 here is CASLSGYNEQFF. As DNA, the CDR3 is TGTGCCAGCCTATCAGGCTACAATGAGCAGTTCTTC.

The chain recombines TRBV21-1 with TRBJ2-4; the D segment call TRBD2 is taken from the table without a DNA check. TRBV21-1 is labeled a pseudogene. The CDR3 is 17 residues long. CDR3 nucleotide sequence: TGTGCCAGCAGCCTCCAGGCGGGGCATATAGCCAAAAACATTCAGTACTTC. Protein: CASSLQAGHIAKNIQYF.

The genes are TRBV2 and TRBJ2-3; TRBD1 is a possible D gene (6 bases). Germline V CDR1 and CDR2: SNHLY, FYNNEI. The CDR3 contains 17 residues. V gave up 0 bases and J gave up 8 bases, with 21 bases separating them. CDR3 protein: CASSEAGQFGRRGTQYF. The CDR3 nucleotides are TGTGCCAGCAGTGAAGCAGGACAGTTTGGCCGTAGGGGTACGCAGTATTTT.